A selection of T cell receptor beta chains follows, all from one sample in a study of shared clonotypes between healthy human individuals. Clones were read by immunoSEQ multiplex PCR, and TCRdb kept only the in-frame ones, dropping some. The table shows some 1 million clones, with under 80% occurring only once. Sequenced material: memory CD4+ T cells sorted from blood. The receptors here all came from a man aged 18 to 30 in good health. The conserved cysteine and the conserved F or W are not part of the CDR3 here.

v_gene: TRBV27; j_gene: TRBJ2-3; len: 15; CDR3aa: ASTYSGLVGGTDTQY
v_gene: TRBV2; j_gene: TRBJ1-1; len: 13; CDR3aa: ASVLFSFQNTEAF
v_gene: TRBV19; j_gene: TRBJ1-1; len: 14; CDR3aa: ASSILGGDANTEAF
v_gene: TRBV19; j_gene: TRBJ2-7; len: 12; CDR3aa: ASRAVAATYEQY
v_gene: TRBV5-5; j_gene: TRBJ2-5; len: 12; CDR3aa: ASSFSGRGETQY
v_gene: TRBV10-2; j_gene: TRBJ1-4; len: 13; CDR3aa: ASSDPGQGSEKLF
v_gene: TRBV27; j_gene: TRBJ2-7; len: 12; CDR3aa: ASSNAGQTYEQY
v_gene: TRBV7-2; j_gene: TRBJ1-4; len: 13; CDR3aa: ASSLVLITNEKLF
v_gene: TRBV6-1; j_gene: TRBJ1-6; len: 16; CDR3aa: ASSETPTGPGDNSPLH
v_gene: TRBV7-2; j_gene: TRBJ2-7; len: 12; CDR3aa: ASSLDGLVVEQY
v_gene: TRBV6-6; j_gene: TRBJ2-7; len: 11; CDR3aa: ASSYSGSYEQY
v_gene: TRBV25-1; j_gene: TRBJ2-1; len: 15; CDR3aa: ASSDLPGTSGGDEQF
v_gene: TRBV29-1; j_gene: TRBJ1-4; len: 14; CDR3aa: SVGTGNLATNEKLF
v_gene: TRBV5-1; j_gene: TRBJ2-2; len: 12; CDR3aa: ASSFSGDTGELF
v_gene: TRBV15; j_gene: TRBJ2-7; len: 13; CDR3aa: ATSREARVMNEQY
v_gene: TRBV7-8; j_gene: TRBJ1-5; len: 12; CDR3aa: ASSQGGGNQPQH
v_gene: TRBV29-1; j_gene: TRBJ1-1; len: 11; CDR3aa: SVDQGARAEAF
v_gene: TRBV2; j_gene: TRBJ2-7; len: 14; CDR3aa: ASSWTSGYAGDEQY
v_gene: TRBV2; j_gene: TRBJ1-5; len: 11; CDR3aa: ASSGQPNQPQH
v_gene: TRBV4-1; j_gene: TRBJ1-1; len: 13; CDR3aa: ASSQDLRGTGEAF
v_gene: TRBV15; j_gene: TRBJ2-7; len: 13; CDR3aa: ATSREIGQSYEQY
v_gene: TRBV19; j_gene: TRBJ2-7; len: 12; CDR3aa: ASSTGTGTHEQY
v_gene: TRBV30; j_gene: TRBJ2-5; len: 13; CDR3aa: AWSSGTGLQETQY
v_gene: TRBV27; j_gene: TRBJ1-6; len: 12; CDR3aa: ASSLGPKISPLH
v_gene: TRBV28; j_gene: TRBJ2-7; len: 12; CDR3aa: ASSLHGKEYEQY
v_gene: TRBV4-1; j_gene: TRBJ2-1; len: 15; CDR3aa: ASSQGASGGPYNEQF
v_gene: TRBV7-2; j_gene: TRBJ2-1; len: 13; CDR3aa: ASSWSSGSGNEQF
v_gene: TRBV5-1; j_gene: TRBJ2-7; len: 11; CDR3aa: ASSYEGAYEQY
v_gene: TRBV7-3; j_gene: TRBJ2-2; len: 13; CDR3aa: ASSSNRVPTGELF
v_gene: TRBV11-3; j_gene: TRBJ2-1; len: 13; CDR3aa: ASSPGTGLNNEQF
v_gene: TRBV7-8; j_gene: TRBJ2-7; len: 10; CDR3aa: ASSRTSYEQY
v_gene: TRBV10-3; j_gene: TRBJ2-1; len: 15; CDR3aa: AISESRGSFRDNEQF
v_gene: TRBV10-1; j_gene: TRBJ2-5; len: 13; CDR3aa: ASSPGTGGVETQY
v_gene: TRBV6-1; j_gene: TRBJ2-1; len: 12; CDR3aa: ASSGGIAYNEQF
v_gene: TRBV28; j_gene: TRBJ2-1; len: 14; CDR3aa: ASSFLGTGPSTEQF
v_gene: TRBV5-4; j_gene: TRBJ1-1; len: 11; CDR3aa: ASSFRENTEAF
v_gene: TRBV27; j_gene: TRBJ2-2; len: 13; CDR3aa: ASRPELLNTGELF
v_gene: TRBV9; j_gene: TRBJ1-1; len: 14; CDR3aa: ASSPRTGAGYTEAF
v_gene: TRBV23-1; j_gene: TRBJ2-2; len: 16; CDR3aa: ASTPHRPGTPNTGELF
v_gene: TRBV30; j_gene: TRBJ1-1; len: 11; CDR3aa: AWNKGGNTEAF
v_gene: TRBV30; j_gene: TRBJ2-3; len: 9; CDR3aa: AWSSPDTQY
v_gene: TRBV2; j_gene: TRBJ2-1; len: 11; CDR3aa: ASREASYNEQF
v_gene: TRBV27; j_gene: TRBJ2-7; len: 13; CDR3aa: ASSSETGRRPEQY
v_gene: TRBV14; j_gene: TRBJ2-3; len: 12; CDR3aa: ASSREVITDTQY
v_gene: TRBV7-2; j_gene: TRBJ2-1; len: 16; CDR3aa: ASSLVAGAEVNFYEQF
v_gene: TRBV30; j_gene: TRBJ2-7; len: 11; CDR3aa: AWSVSGLYEQY
v_gene: TRBV7-9; j_gene: TRBJ1-2; len: 15; CDR3aa: ASSSLRDRGANYGYT
v_gene: TRBV18; j_gene: TRBJ2-1; len: 13; CDR3aa: ASSPPNRPYNEQF
v_gene: TRBV7-2; j_gene: TRBJ2-7; len: 12; CDR3aa: ASSTYGEIYEQY
v_gene: TRBV11-2; j_gene: TRBJ2-5; len: 11; CDR3aa: ASSRDRLETQY
v_gene: TRBV28; j_gene: TRBJ1-5; len: 14; CDR3aa: ASSLRRQASNQPQH
v_gene: TRBV5-4; j_gene: TRBJ1-2; len: 13; CDR3aa: ASSHSGDGGYGYT
v_gene: TRBV30; j_gene: TRBJ1-1; len: 13; CDR3aa: AWSPSDRGNTEAF
v_gene: TRBV18; j_gene: TRBJ2-7; len: 12; CDR3aa: ASSRDVSSYEQY
v_gene: TRBV7-2; j_gene: TRBJ2-3; len: 14; CDR3aa: ASSQTGTGFIDTQY
v_gene: TRBV7-9; j_gene: TRBJ2-1; len: 13; CDR3aa: ASSSVAGRYNEQF
v_gene: TRBV28; j_gene: TRBJ1-6; len: 12; CDR3aa: ASRGELNNSPLH
v_gene: TRBV28; j_gene: TRBJ2-6; len: 13; CDR3aa: ASKTGRAGANVLT
v_gene: TRBV4-1; j_gene: TRBJ2-5; len: 14; CDR3aa: ASSLLGTAFQETQY
v_gene: TRBV4-1; j_gene: TRBJ2-7; len: 13; CDR3aa: ASSPIQNRGHEQY